Given below is one T cell receptor (beta chain) in context. The sample is drawn from a study of cytomegalovirus exposure and HLA in healthy donors. This table comes from immunoSEQ multiplex PCR, and its TCRdb copy is limited to in-frame clones, with some not included. The sample lists about 190,000 clones; around 81% were seen once. The receptor was isolated from a woman younger than 35 in good health and CMV-seropositive. The sequenced sample was PBMCs.

CDR3 DNA sequence: TGCGCCAGCAGCTTGACTCCGGGACAGCAAGAGACCCAGTACTTC. Protein product: CASSLTPGQQETQYF. The rearrangement links TRBV5-1 to TRBJ2-5; 7 nucleotides align to TRBD1. Trimming took 1 base from V and 2 from J; bases not matched to a gene: 5. CDR3 length: 15 residues. Germline values: CDR1 SGHRS, CDR2 YFSETQ.